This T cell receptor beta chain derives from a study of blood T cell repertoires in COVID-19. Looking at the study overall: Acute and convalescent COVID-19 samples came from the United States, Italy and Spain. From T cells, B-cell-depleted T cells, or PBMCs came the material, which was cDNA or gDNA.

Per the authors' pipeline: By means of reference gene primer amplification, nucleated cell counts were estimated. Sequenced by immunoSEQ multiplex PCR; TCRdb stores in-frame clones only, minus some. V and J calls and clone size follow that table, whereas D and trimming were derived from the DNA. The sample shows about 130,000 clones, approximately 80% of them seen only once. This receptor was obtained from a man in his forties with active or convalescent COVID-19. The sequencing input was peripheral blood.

The CDR3 DNA sequence: TGTGCCAGCAGTCCCCACAGAGGGTACCAAGAGACCCAGTACTTC. It yields the protein CASSPHRGYQETQYF. The V call is TRBV25-1, the J call TRBJ2-5, with TRBD2 as a possible D gene (5 bases). The ends were cut back, 5 bases at V and 0 bases at J, with 13 bases in the middle. In germline, CDR1 is MGHDK, CDR2 SYGVNS. CDR3 size: 15 residues.